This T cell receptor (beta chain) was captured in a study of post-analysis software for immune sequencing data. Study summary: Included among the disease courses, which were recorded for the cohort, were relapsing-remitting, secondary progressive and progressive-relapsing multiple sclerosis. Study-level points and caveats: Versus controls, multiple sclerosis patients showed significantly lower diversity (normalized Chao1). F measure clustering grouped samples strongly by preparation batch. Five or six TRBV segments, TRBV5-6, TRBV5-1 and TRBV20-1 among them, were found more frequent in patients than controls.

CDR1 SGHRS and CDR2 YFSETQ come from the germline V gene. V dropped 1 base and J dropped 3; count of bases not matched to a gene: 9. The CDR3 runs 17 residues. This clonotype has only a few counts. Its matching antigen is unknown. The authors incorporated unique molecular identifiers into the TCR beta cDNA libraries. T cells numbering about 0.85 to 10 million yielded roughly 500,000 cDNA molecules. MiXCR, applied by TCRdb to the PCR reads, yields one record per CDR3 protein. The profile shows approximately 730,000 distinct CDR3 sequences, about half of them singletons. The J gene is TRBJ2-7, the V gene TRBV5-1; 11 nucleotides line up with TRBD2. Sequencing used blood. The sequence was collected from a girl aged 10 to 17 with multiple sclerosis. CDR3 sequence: CASSLKTLAGGFYEQYF. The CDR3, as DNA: TGCGCCAGCAGCTTGAAAACGCTAGCGGGAGGCTTCTACGAGCAGTACTTC.